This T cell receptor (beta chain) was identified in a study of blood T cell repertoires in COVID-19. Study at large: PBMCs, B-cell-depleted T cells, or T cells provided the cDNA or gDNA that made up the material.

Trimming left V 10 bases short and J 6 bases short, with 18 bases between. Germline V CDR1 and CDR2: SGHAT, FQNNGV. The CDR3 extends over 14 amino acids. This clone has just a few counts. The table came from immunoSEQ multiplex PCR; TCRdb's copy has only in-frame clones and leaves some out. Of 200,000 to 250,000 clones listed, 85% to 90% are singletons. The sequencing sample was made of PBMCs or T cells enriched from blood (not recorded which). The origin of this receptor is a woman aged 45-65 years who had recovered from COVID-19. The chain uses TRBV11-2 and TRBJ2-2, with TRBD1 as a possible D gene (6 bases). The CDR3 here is CATSKGEIAGELFF. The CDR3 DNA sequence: TGTGCCACCTCAAAGGGGGAGATAGCCGGGGAGCTGTTTTTT.